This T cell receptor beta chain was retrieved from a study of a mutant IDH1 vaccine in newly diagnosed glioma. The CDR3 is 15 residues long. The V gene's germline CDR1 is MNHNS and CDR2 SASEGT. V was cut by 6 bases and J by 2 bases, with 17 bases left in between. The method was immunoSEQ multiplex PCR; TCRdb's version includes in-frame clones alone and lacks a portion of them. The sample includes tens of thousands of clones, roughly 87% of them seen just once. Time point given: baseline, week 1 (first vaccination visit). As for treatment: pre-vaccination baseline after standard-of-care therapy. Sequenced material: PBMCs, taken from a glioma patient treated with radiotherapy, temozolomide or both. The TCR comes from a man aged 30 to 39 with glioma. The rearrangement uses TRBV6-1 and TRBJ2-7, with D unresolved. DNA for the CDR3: TGTGCCAGCAGGTCCACTACAGTGGCCCCCTACGAGCAGTACTTC. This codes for CASRSTTVAPYEQYF.